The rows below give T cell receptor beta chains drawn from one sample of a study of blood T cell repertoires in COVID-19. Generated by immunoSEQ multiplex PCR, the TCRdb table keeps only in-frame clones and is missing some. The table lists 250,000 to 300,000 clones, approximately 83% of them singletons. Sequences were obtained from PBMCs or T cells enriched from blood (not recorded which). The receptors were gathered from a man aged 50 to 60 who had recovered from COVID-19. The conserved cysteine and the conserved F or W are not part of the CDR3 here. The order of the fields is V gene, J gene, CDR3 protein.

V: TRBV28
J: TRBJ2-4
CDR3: ASSLVGLAKNIQY

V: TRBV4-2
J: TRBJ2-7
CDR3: ASSQVRDRSYEQY

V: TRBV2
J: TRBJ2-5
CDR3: ASLISGAQETQY

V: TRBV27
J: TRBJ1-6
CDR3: ASSLGDRASPLH

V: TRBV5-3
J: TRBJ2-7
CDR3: ARTSSKREFSYEQY

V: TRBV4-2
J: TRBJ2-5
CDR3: ASSQDGGGLVTQETQY

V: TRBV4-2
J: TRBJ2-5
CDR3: ASSQEWARKQETQY

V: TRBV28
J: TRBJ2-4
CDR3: ASSSPGTGGLY

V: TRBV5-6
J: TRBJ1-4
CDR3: ASSLPGQGYNEKLF

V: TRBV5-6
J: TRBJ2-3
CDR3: ASSWGTSGGRSTDTQY

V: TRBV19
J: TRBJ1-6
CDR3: ASSLPTGVSSPLH

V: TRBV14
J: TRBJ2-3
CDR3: ASSARAGITDTQY

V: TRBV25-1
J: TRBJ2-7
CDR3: ASSLTGTYEQY

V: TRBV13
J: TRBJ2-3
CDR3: ASSLAVGASLTDTQY

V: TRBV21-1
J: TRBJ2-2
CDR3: ASSNHPPGQGAGNTGELF